The clone carrying this TCR beta chain was seen more than once but under ten times. The antigen is undetermined. This entry is derived from a study of cytomegalovirus exposure and HLA in healthy donors. V trimming: 4 bases; J trimming: 6 bases; junction bases outside the gene matches: 8. CDR3 length: 16 residues. In germline, CDR1 is SGHTA, CDR2 FQGNSA. Amplification used 60 Vbeta primers and 13 Jbeta primers. Per the original data handling: In a later analysis, the count reached about 82 million unique TCR beta chains, with about 12 million shared. The protocol was immunoSEQ multiplex PCR, while the TCRdb copy is restricted to in-frame clones and leaves out a portion. The V and J calls and clone size were taken over from that table, and D and trimming were inferred from the DNA. The profile shows more than 150,000 clones, 77% of them singletons. Overall study results and limits: There were reportedly fewer N-insertions in an Asian-associated ancestry cluster than the approximately 600-donor mean, in a later analysis.

This TCR came from a man younger than 30 in good health and CMV-seronegative. This rearrangement joins TRBV7-2 to TRBJ2-1; 11 nucleotides line up with TRBD1. Material for sequencing was PBMCs. In DNA form, the CDR3 reads TGTGCCAGCAGCTATGCGCCGGGACAGGGGGTCAATGAGCAGTTCTTC. Its translation is CASSYAPGQGVNEQFF. Full variable domain (rest looked up from reference TRBV7-2 and TRBJ2-1): GAGVSQSPSNKVTEKGKDVELRCDPISGHTALYWYRQSLGQGLEFLIYFQGNSAPDKSGLPSDRFSAERTGGSVSTLTIQRTQQEDSAVYLCASSYAPGQGVNEQFFGPGTRLTVL.